A single sample gave rise to the 2 T cell receptor beta chains below, sequenced in a study of immune heterogeneity within non-small cell lung tumors. It was with 32 V and 13 J primers that multiplex PCR amplified TCR beta CDR3. MiXCR, run by TCRdb on the multiplex PCR reads, gives a single entry per CDR3 protein. Seen here are some 10,000 distinct CDR3 sequences, 15% to 20% observed once, and the top ten hold about 4%. Bulk tumor genomic DNA, roughly 660 ng per sample, was used as template. Primary tumors were biopsied several times each, far apart, intraoperatively. Curative operations were performed on patients who had untreated, newly diagnosed non-small cell lung cancer. Sequencing was performed on lung tumor tissue. These receptors all stem from a man in his forties with non-small cell lung cancer.

By share, this clonotype counts as medium-sized (0.01 to 0.1%). The gene calls are TRBV28 and TRBJ2-2; 8 bases fit TRBD2. This CDR3 is built from 16 residues. Germline values: CDR1 MDHEN, CDR2 SYDVKM. Germline trimming cut 6 bases from V and 3 bases from J; bases unmatched to any gene: 9. CDR3 protein: CASRPAGVAYTGELFF. The CDR3 DNA reads as TGTGCCAGCAGACCAGCGGGAGTAGCTTACACCGGGGAGCTGTTTTTT. The variable domain in full, completed from reference TRBV28 and TRBJ2-2, reads DVKVTQSSRYLVKRTGEKVFLECVQDMDHENMFWYRQDPGLGLRLIYFSYDVKMKEKGDIPEGYSVSREKKERFSLILESASTNQTSMYLCASRPAGVAYTGELFFGEGSRLTVL.

A few counts support this clonotype. The chain recombines TRBV3-1 with TRBJ2-1; 9 bases line up with TRBD2. Germline V gene data show CDR1 as LGHDT and CDR2 as YNNKEL (reference sequence). V lost 3 bases, J lost 7 bases, and 7 bases stayed unmatched. The CDR3 consists of 15 residues. The CDR3 loop reads CASSQAGGRLNEQFF. DNA for the CDR3: TGTGCCAGCAGCCAGGCGGGGGGGAGGTTGAATGAGCAGTTCTTC.